This record concerns one TCR beta chain sequence. Its target is unknown. This entry comes from a study of CD8+CD57+ T cells in acquired aplastic anemia. About the research overall: Sorted CD4+ and CD8+ cells yielded DNA averaging around 3.5 ug.

CDR3 and TCR beta VDJ profiling relied on genomic DNA as the template. Via MiXCR, TCRdb re-called the reads, giving one row per CDR3 protein. Altogether approximately 45,000 distinct CDR3 sequences are present, around 72% being singletons, with the ten largest covering roughly 34%. Study-wide findings and caveats: For CD8+ Simpson's diversity, patients and controls showed no significant difference.

Germline loops: CDR1 SNHLY, CDR2 FYNNEI. The CDR3 has 14 residues. Trimming took off 4 bases at V and 2 bases at J, with 12 bases between the two ends. The specimen sequenced was sorted CD4+, CD8+, or CD8+CD57+ T cells (not recorded which) from PBMCs. This TCR derives from a human donor in good health, serving as a control. V and J are TRBV2 and TRBJ2-7; TRBD1 or TRBD2 may be the D gene (5 bases each). CDR3 sequence: CASSAGAPTYEQYF. The CDR3 DNA reads TGTGCCAGCAGTGCCGGGGCCCCAACCTACGAGCAGTACTTC. The full variable domain, its missing parts supplied by reference TRBV2 and TRBJ2-7, is EPEVTQTPSHQVTQMGQEVILRCVPISNHLYFYWYRQILGQKVEFLVSFYNNEISEKSEIFDDQFSVERPDGSNFTLKIRSTKLEDSAMYFCASSAGAPTYEQYFGPGTRLTVT.